The present TCR beta chain was sequenced within a study of T-cell memory formation after mild COVID-19. The overall study: Clusters of TCRs were largely donor specific.

TCRdb reprocessed the 5' RACE reads via MiXCR and lists one record per CDR3 protein. The sample has 300,000 to 400,000 distinct CDR3 sequences; around a sixth are singletons. CDR1 MDHEN and CDR2 SYDVKM come from the germline V gene. V dropped 2 bases and J dropped 5; count of bases not matched to a gene: 4. The CDR3 covers 15 residues. What was sequenced was PBMCs or a T cell subset sorted from them (not recorded which). This sequence joins TRBV28 and TRBJ2-2; 8 nucleotides line up with TRBD1. This clonotype originated in a young man who had mild COVID-19 (a few samples of this study predate the infection). Cell type and time point are not known. DNA of the CDR3: TGTGCCAGCAGTTTAAACAGGGGGAGGACCGGGGAGCTGTTTTTT. It specifies CASSLNRGRTGELFF.